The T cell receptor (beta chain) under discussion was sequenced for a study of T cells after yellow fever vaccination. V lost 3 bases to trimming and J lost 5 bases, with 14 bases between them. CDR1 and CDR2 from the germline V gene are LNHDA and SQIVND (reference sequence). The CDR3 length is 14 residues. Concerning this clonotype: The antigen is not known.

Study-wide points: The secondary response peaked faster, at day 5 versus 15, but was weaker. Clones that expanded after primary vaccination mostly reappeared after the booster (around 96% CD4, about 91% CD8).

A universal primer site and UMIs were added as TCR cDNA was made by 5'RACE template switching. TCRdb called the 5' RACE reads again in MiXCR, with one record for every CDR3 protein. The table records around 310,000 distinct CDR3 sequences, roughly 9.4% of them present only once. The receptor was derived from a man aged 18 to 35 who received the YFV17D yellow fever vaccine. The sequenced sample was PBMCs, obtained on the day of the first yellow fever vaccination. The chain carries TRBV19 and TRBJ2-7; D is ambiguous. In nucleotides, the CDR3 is TGTGCCAGTAGTATGGATGGGCCTCAGAACGAGCAGTACTTC. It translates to CASSMDGPQNEQYF.